The TCR beta chain described here comes from a study of blood T cells in healthy people across ages. The sample providers were healthy Caucasian people from Russia, aged roughly 6 to 95. A second roughly 6 to 11 cycle PCR used barcoded and J-beta primers. TCRdb redid the calling of the 5' RACE reads with MiXCR, one entry per CDR3 protein. The sample lists more than 500,000 distinct CDR3 sequences; roughly a quarter were seen once. CDR1 and CDR2 from the germline V gene are SGDLS and YYNGEE. Deletions cut 0 bases from V and 0 bases from J, with 14 bases between. The CDR3 length is 17 residues. This clonotype was seen once. No antigen is known for it. Findings and limits, study-wide: Those diversity estimates obtained from one million T cells were thought to be underestimates.

Sequencing was performed on blood. V gene TRBV9 combines with J gene TRBJ2-3; a possible D gene is TRBD2 (7 bases). This TCR was recovered from a woman in her seventies in good health. CDR3 coding DNA: TGTGCCAGCAGCGTAGAATCGAGGGGGGGAAGCACAGATACGCAGTATTTT. Translating gives CASSVESRGGSTDTQYF. The complete variable domain, with remaining parts taken from reference TRBV9 and TRBJ2-3, reads DSGVTQTPKHLITATGQRVTLRCSPRSGDLSVYWYQQSLDQGLQFLIQYYNGEERAKGNILERFSAQQFPDLHSELNLSSLELGDSALYFCASSVESRGGSTDTQYFGPGTRLTVL.